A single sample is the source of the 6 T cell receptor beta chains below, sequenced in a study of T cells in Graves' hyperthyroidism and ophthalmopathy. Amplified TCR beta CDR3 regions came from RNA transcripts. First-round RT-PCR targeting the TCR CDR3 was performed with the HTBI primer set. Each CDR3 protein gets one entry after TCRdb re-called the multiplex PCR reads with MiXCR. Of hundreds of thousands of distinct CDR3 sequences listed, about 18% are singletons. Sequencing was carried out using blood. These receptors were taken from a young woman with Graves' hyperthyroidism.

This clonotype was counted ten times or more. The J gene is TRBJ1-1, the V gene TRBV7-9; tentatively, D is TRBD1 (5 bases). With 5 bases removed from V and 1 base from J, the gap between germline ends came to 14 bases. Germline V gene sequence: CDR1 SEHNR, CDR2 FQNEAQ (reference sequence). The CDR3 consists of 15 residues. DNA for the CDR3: TGTGCCAGCAGCCCCCAACACAGGACGAACACTGAAGCTTTCTTT. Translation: CASSPQHRTNTEAFF. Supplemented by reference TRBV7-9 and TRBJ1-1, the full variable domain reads DTGVSQNPRHKITKRGQNVTFRCDPISEHNRLYWYRQTLGQGPEFLTYFQNEAQLEKSRLLSDRFSAERPKGSFSTLEIQRTEQGDSAMYLCASSPQHRTNTEAFFGQGTRLTVV.

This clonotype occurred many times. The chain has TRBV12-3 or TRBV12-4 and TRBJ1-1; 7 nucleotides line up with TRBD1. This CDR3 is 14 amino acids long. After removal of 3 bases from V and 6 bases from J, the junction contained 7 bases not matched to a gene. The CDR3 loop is CASSFGGGDAEAFF. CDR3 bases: TGTGCCAGCAGTTTTGGAGGGGGCGACGCTGAAGCTTTCTTT.

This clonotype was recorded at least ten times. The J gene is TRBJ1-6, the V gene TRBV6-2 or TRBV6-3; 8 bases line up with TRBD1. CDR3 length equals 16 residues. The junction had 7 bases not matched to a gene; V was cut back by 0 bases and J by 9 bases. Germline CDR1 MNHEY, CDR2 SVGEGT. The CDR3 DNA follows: TGTGCCAGCAGTTACTCGATAGACAGGGGAGGTTCACCCCTCCACTTT. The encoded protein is CASSYSIDRGGSPLHF.

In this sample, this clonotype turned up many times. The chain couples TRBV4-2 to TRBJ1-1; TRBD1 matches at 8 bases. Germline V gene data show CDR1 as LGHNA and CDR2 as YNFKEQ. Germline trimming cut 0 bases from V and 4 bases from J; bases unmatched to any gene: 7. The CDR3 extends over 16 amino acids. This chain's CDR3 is CASSQETGVRSTEAFF. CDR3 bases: TGTGCCAGCAGCCAAGAGACAGGGGTGAGGAGCACTGAAGCTTTCTTT.

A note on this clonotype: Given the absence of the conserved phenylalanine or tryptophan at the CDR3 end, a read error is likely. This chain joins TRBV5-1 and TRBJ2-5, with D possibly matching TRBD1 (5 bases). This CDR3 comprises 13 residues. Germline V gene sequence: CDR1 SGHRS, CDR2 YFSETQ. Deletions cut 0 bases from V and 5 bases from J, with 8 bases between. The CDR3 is CASSLARVETQYL. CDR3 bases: TGCGCCAGCAGCTTGGCCAGGGTTGAGACCCAGTACCTC.

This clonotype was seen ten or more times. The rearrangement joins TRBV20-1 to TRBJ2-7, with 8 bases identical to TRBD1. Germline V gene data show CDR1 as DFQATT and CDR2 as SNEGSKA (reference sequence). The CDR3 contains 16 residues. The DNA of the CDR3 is TGCAACGTGCGCCCACGCATCGGACAGGGTTTCTACGAGCAGTACTTC. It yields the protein CNVRPRIGQGFYEQYF.